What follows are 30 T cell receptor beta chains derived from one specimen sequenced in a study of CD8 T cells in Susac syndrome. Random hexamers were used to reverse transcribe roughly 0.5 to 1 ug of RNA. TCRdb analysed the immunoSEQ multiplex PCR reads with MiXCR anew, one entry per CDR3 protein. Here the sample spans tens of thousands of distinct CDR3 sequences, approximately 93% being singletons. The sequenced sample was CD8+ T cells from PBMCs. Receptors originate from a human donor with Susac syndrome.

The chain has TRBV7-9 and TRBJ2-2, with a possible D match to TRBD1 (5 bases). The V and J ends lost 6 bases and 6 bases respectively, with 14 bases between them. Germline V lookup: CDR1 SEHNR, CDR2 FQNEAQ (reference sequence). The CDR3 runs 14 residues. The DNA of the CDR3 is TGTGCCAGCAGACCGACAGAAACCGCCGGGGAGCTGTTTTTT. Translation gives CASRPTETAGELFF.

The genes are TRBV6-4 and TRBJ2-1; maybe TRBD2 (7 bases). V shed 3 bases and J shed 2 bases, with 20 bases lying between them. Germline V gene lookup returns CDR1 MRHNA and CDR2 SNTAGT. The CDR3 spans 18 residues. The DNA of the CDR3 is TGTGCCAGCAGTGAGGGGGGGCCGTTGATCGGTACCTACAATGAGCAGTTCTTC. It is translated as CASSEGGPLIGTYNEQFF.

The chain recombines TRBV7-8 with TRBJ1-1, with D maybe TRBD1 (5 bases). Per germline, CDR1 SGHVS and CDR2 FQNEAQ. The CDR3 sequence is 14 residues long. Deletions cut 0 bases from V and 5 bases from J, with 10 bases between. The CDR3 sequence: CASSLALGGTEAFF. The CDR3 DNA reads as TGTGCCAGCAGCTTAGCGCTCGGGGGAACTGAAGCTTTCTTT.

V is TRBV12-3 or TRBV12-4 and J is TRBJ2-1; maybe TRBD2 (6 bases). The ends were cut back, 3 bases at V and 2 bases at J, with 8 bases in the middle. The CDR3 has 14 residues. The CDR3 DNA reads TGTGCCAGCAGTTTCAGGGAGGCCTACAATGAGCAGTTCTTC. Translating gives CASSFREAYNEQFF.

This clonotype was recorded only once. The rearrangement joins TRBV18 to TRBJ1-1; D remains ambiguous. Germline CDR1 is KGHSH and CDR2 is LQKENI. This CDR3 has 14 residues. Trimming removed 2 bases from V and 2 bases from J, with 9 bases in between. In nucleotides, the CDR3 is TGTGCCAGCTCACCAGCACCATATAACACTGAAGCTTTCTTT. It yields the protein CASSPAPYNTEAFF.

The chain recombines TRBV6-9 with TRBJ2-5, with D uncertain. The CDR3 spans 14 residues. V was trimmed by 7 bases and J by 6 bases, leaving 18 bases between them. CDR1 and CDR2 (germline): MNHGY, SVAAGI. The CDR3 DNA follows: TGTGCCAGCACACTCGGGCCCCGCCTGAAGACCCAGTACTTC. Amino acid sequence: CASTLGPRLKTQYF.

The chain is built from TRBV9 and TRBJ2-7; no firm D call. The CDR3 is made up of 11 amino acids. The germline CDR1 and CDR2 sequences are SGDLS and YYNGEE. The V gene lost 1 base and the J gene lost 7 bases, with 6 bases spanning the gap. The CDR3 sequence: CASSVLWEQYF. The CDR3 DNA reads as TGTGCCAGCAGCGTATTATGGGAGCAGTACTTC.

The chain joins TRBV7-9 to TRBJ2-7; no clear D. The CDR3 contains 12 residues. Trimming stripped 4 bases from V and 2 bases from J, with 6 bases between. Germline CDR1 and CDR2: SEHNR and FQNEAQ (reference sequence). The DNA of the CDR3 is TGTGCCAGCAGCTCCCAAGCCTACGAGCAGTACTTC. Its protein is CASSSQAYEQYF. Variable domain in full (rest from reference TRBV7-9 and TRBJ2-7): DTGVSQNPRHKITKRGQNVTFRCDPISEHNRLYWYRQTLGQGPEFLTYFQNEAQLEKSRLLSDRFSAERPKGSFSTLEIQRTEQGDSAMYLCASSSQAYEQYFGPGTRLTVT.

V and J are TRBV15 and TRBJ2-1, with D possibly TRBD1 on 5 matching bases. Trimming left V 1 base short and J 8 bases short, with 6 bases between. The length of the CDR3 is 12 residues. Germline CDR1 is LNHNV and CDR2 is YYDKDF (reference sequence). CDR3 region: CATSRAGYEQFF. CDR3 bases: TGTGCCACCAGCAGAGCAGGGTATGAGCAGTTCTTC.

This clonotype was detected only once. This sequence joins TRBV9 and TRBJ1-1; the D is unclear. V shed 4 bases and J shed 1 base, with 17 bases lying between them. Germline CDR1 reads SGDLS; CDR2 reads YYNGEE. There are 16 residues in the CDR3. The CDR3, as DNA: TGTGCCAGCAGCAAAGCTCCTTCCGGGAAGAACACTGAAGCTTTCTTT. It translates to CASSKAPSGKNTEAFF.

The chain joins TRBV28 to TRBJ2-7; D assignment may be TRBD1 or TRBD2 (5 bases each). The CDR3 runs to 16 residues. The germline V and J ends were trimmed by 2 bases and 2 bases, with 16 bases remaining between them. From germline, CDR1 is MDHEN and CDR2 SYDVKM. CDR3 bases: TGTGCCAGCAGTTTACAGGGTGGACCGACTACCTACGAGCAGTACTTC. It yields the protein CASSLQGGPTTYEQYF.

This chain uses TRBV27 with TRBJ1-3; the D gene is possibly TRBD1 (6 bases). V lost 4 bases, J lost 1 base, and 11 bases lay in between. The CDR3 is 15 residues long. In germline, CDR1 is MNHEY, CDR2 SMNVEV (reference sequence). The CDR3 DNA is TGTGCCAGCAGTTCACAGGGTCTATCTGGAAACACCATATATTTT. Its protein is CASSSQGLSGNTIYF.

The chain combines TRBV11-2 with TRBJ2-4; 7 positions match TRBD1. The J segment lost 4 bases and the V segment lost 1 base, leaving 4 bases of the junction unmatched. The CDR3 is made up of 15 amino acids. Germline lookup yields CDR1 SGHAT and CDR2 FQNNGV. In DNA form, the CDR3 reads TGTGCCAGCAGCTTAGTGGTCAGGGGGAAAAACATTCAGTACTTC. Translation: CASSLVVRGKNIQYF.

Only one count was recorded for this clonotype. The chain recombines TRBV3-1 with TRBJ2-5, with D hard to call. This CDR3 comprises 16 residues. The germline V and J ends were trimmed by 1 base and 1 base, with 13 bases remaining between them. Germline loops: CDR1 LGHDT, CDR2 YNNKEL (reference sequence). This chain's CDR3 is CASSQVLTYLQETQYF. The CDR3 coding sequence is TGTGCCAGCAGCCAAGTGCTGACCTACCTCCAAGAGACCCAGTACTTC.

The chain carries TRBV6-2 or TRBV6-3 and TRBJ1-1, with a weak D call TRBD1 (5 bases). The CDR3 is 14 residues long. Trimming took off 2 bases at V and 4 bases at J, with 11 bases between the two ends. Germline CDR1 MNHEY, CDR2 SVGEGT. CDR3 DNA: TGTGCCAGCAGTTACGCTGGGGGAAGCACTGAAGCTTTCTTT. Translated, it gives CASSYAGGSTEAFF.

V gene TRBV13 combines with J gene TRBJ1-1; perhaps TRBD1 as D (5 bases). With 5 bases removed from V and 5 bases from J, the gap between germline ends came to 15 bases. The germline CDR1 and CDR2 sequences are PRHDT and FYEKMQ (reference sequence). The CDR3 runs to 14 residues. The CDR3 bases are TGTGCCAGCAGCCTCGGGGGAAGGGGTACTGAAGCTTTCTTT. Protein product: CASSLGGRGTEAFF.

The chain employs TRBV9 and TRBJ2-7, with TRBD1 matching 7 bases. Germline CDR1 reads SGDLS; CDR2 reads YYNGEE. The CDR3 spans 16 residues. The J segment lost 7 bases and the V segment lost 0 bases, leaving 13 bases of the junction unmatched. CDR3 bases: TGTGCCAGCAGCGTAGCCGCGACAGGGACGGCCGGGGAGCAGTACTTC. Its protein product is CASSVAATGTAGEQYF.

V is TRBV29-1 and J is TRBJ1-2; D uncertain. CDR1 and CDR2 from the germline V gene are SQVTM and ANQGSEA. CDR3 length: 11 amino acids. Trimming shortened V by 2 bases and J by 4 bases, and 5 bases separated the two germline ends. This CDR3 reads CSVESSYGYTF. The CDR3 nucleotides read TGCAGCGTTGAAAGTTCCTATGGCTACACCTTC.

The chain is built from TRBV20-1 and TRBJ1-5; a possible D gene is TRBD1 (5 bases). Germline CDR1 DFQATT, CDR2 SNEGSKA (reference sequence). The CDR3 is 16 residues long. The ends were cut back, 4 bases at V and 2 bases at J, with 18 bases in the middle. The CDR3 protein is CSATRGVGVGNQPQHF. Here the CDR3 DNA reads TGCAGTGCTACAAGGGGCGTCGGTGTAGGCAATCAGCCCCAGCATTTT.

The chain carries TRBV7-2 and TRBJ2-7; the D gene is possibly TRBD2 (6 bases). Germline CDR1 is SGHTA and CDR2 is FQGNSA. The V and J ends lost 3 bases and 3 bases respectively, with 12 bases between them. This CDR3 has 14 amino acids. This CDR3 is CASSFGTGGYEQYF. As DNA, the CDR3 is TGTGCCAGCAGCTTTGGGACTGGAGGCTACGAGCAGTACTTC.

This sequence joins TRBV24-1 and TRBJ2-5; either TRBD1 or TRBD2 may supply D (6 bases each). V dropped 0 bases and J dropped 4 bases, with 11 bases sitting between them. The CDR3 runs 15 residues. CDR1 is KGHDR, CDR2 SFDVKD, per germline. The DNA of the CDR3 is TGTGCCACCAGTGATTTGCCCAGGGGAGGAGAGACCCAGTACTTC. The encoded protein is CATSDLPRGGETQYF.

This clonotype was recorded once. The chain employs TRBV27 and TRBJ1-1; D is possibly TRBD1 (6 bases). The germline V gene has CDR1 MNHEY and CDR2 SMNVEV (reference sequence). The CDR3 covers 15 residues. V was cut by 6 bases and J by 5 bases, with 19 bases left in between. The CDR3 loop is CASSSEGGAWTEAFF. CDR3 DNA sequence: TGTGCCAGCAGCTCCGAGGGGGGGGCATGGACTGAAGCTTTCTTT.

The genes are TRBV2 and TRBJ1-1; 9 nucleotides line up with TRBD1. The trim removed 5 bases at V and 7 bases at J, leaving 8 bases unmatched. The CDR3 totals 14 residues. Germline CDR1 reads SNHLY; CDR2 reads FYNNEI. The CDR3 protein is CASSSQGARGEAFF. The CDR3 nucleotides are TGTGCCAGCAGTTCACAGGGGGCGAGGGGTGAAGCTTTCTTT.

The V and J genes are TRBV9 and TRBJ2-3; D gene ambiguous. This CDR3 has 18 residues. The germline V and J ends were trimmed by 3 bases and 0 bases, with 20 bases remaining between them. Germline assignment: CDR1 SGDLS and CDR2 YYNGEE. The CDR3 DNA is TGTGCCAGCAGCGCAGCAACCAACCCCCTAGATAGCACAGATACGCAGTATTTT. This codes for CASSAATNPLDSTDTQYF.

CDR3 protein: CAWSDLMGLALPSELFF. The CDR3 nucleotides are TGTGCCTGGAGCGACCTAATGGGACTAGCGCTTCCTTCAGAGCTGTTTTTT. V usage is TRBV30 and J usage is TRBJ2-2, with 10 positions matching TRBD2. CDR1 is GTSNPN and CDR2 is SVGIG in the germline V gene (reference sequence). V lost 3 bases, J lost 11 bases, and 18 bases stayed unmatched. This CDR3 region has 17 residues.

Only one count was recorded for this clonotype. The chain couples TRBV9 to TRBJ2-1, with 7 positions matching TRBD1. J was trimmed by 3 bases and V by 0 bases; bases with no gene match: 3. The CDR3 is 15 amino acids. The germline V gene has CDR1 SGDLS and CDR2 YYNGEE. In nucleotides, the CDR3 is TGTGCCAGCAGCGTAGAGGGGACAGACTACAATGAGCAGTTCTTC. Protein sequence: CASSVEGTDYNEQFF.

CDR3 protein: CASSPPTGYEAFF. For the CDR3, the DNA is TGTGCCAGCAGCCCCCCGACAGGCTATGAAGCTTTCTTT. The J gene is TRBJ1-1, the V gene TRBV5-6; TRBD1 might be the D (6 bases). CDR3 length equals 13 residues. Germline CDR1 and CDR2: SGHDT and YYEEEE. Trimming shortened V by 4 bases and J by 7 bases, and 14 bases separated the two germline ends.

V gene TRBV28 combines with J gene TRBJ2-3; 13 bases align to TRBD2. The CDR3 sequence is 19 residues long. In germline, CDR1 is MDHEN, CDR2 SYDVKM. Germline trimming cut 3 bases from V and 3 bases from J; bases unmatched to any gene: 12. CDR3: CASSLISLAGGPGTDTQYF. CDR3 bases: TGTGCCAGCAGTTTGATTTCACTAGCGGGAGGGCCGGGTACAGATACGCAGTATTTT.

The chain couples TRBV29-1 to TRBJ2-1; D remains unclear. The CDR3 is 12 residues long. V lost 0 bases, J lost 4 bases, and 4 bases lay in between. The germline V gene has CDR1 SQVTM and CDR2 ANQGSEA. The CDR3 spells CSVEDRYNEQFF. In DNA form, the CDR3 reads TGCAGCGTTGAAGATAGGTACAATGAGCAGTTCTTC.

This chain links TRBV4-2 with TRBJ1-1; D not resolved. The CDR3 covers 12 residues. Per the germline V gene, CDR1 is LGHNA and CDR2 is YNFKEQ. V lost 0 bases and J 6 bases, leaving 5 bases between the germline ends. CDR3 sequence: CASSQDRAEAFF. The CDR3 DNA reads TGTGCCAGCAGCCAAGATCGGGCTGAAGCTTTCTTT.